This T cell receptor (beta chain) was identified in a study of T-cell memory formation after mild COVID-19. TCRdb reprocessed the 5' RACE reads via MiXCR and lists one record per CDR3 protein. The sample holds under 450,000 distinct CDR3 sequences, 14% seen once. Trimming removed 2 bases at V and 0 bases at J, with 19 bases between. Germline V gene sequence: CDR1 KGHDR, CDR2 SFDVKD. The CDR3 length is 19 residues. Points on this clonotype: Its target is unknown.

Findings and limits, study-wide: SARS-CoV-2 specificity was not confirmed for second-wave clones peaking on day 37. CD4+ clones that contracted lay mainly in CM and EM; CD8+ ones lay in EMRA.

This TCR was sampled from a man aged 18 to 29 who had mild COVID-19 (a few samples of this study predate the infection). Cell type and time point are not known. The rearrangement uses TRBV24-1 and TRBJ1-5; possible D gene TRBD1, 5 bases. Sequences were obtained from PBMCs or a T cell subset sorted from them (not recorded which). In DNA form, the CDR3 reads TGTGCCACCAGTGATTACAGGTTTGTGGGCCCCTATAGCAATCAGCCCCAGCATTTT. Encoded protein: CATSDYRFVGPYSNQPQHF.